Below, 10 T cell receptor beta chains from the same sample are listed, as sequenced in a study of cytotoxic CD8 clonotypes in ibrutinib-treated CLL. The protocol was immunoSEQ multiplex PCR, while the TCRdb copy is restricted to in-frame clones and leaves out a portion. The sample carries approximately 200,000 clones, about two thirds recorded once. The sample was PBMCs, taken after 24 months of ibrutinib treatment. Source of these receptors: a human donor with chronic lymphocytic leukemia.

This chain links TRBV5-8 with TRBJ2-1; 9 bases are a match to TRBD2. The J segment lost 14 bases and the V segment lost 7 bases, leaving 19 bases of the junction unmatched. The CDR3 loop spans 15 amino acids. Germline lookup yields CDR1 SGHTS and CDR2 YDEGEE. The CDR3: CASFFFLAGSFKKFF. The CDR3 DNA reads as TGTGCCAGCTTTTTTTTTCTAGCGGGGAGCTTCAAGAAGTTCTTC.

The gene calls are TRBV9 and TRBJ2-3; the D is unclear. Germline values: CDR1 SGDLS, CDR2 YYNGEE. With 4 bases removed from V and 2 bases from J, the gap between germline ends came to 14 bases. This CDR3 is built from 15 residues. The CDR3 is CASSSRAVSTDTQYF. Written as DNA, the CDR3 is TGTGCCAGCAGCTCAAGGGCAGTATCCACAGATACGCAGTATTTT.

The V and J genes are TRBV7-9 and TRBJ1-6; D gene ambiguous. CDR1 and CDR2 (germline): SEHNR, FQNEAQ (reference sequence). Trimming left V 0 bases short and J 4 bases short, with 7 bases between. CDR3 length equals 15 residues. CDR3 residues: CASSLAMTYNSPLHF. The CDR3 coding sequence is TGTGCCAGCAGCTTAGCCATGACTTATAATTCACCCCTCCACTTT.

The chain couples TRBV2 to TRBJ2-1; 7 nucleotides match TRBD2. Per germline, CDR1 SNHLY and CDR2 FYNNEI. CDR3 length: 15 amino acids. V shed 7 bases and J 7 bases; nucleotides not matched to a gene: 13. CDR3 in amino acids: CASTEVERELNEQFF. In nucleotides, the CDR3 is TGTGCCAGCACGGAGGTCGAGCGGGAATTAAATGAGCAGTTCTTC. Complete variable domain (other parts from reference TRBV2 and TRBJ2-1): EPEVTQTPSHQVTQMGQEVILRCVPISNHLYFYWYRQILGQKVEFLVSFYNNEISEKSEIFDDQFSVERPDGSNFTLKIRSTKLEDSAMYFCASTEVERELNEQFFGPGTRLTVL.

V is TRBV5-6 and J is TRBJ1-5; no reliable D call. V shed 2 bases and J shed 5 bases, with 5 bases lying between them. This CDR3 has 12 residues. Germline CDR1 SGHDT, CDR2 YYEEEE. The CDR3 sequence: CASSLWDQPQHF. CDR3 bases: TGTGCCAGCAGCTTATGGGATCAGCCCCAGCATTTT.

This clone appeared a few times. The V call is TRBV18, the J call TRBJ2-1; D gene unclear. The CDR3 is 15 amino acids. Trimming stripped 2 bases from V and 0 bases from J, with 8 bases between. The germline V gene encodes CDR1 KGHSH and CDR2 LQKENI. For the CDR3, the DNA is TGTGCCAGCTCACCAACGAGTAGCTCCTACAATGAGCAGTTCTTC. Its protein is CASSPTSSSYNEQFF.

In its sample, this clone was seen once. This chain uses TRBV9 with TRBJ1-2; 9 bases line up with TRBD1. Germline trimming cut 3 bases from V and 5 bases from J; bases unmatched to any gene: 8. This CDR3 spans 15 amino acids. Germline V CDR1 and CDR2: SGDLS, YYNGEE. The CDR3 is CASSARDREFYGYTF. The DNA for the CDR3 is TGTGCCAGCAGCGCAAGGGACAGGGAATTTTATGGCTACACCTTC. The variable domain in full, completed from reference TRBV9 and TRBJ1-2, reads DSGVTQTPKHLITATGQRVTLRCSPRSGDLSVYWYQQSLDQGLQFLIQYYNGEERAKGNILERFSAQQFPDLHSELNLSSLELGDSALYFCASSARDREFYGYTFGSGTRLTVV.

The V gene is TRBV29-1, the J gene TRBJ2-1; D uncertain. The CDR3 length is 16 residues. V lost 4 bases, J lost 4 bases, and 20 bases lay in between. Germline CDR1 reads SQVTM; CDR2 reads ANQGSEA. CDR3: CSVGVILSDIYNEQFF. In DNA form, the CDR3 reads TGCAGCGTTGGCGTAATTCTAAGCGATATTTACAATGAGCAGTTCTTC.

The chain carries TRBV27 and TRBJ2-7; unclear D gene. Germline V CDR1 and CDR2: MNHEY, SMNVEV (reference sequence). The CDR3 is 14 residues long. V gave up 6 bases and J gave up 3 bases, with 15 bases separating them. CDR3 sequence (DNA): TGTGCCAGCAGCCTAGGATGGGCGTACTACGAGCAGTACTTC. Translation gives CASSLGWAYYEQYF.

The chain joins TRBV4-3 to TRBJ1-3; the match to TRBD1 covers 8 bases. Germline CDR1 LGHNA, CDR2 YSLEER. This CDR3 is built from 18 residues. The V and J ends lost 0 bases and 4 bases, in that order; junction bases with no gene match: 11. The CDR3, as DNA: TGCGCCAGCAGCCAAGAACTTGACCTGACAGGGGTAGGAAACACCATATATTTT. Amino acids: CASSQELDLTGVGNTIYF.